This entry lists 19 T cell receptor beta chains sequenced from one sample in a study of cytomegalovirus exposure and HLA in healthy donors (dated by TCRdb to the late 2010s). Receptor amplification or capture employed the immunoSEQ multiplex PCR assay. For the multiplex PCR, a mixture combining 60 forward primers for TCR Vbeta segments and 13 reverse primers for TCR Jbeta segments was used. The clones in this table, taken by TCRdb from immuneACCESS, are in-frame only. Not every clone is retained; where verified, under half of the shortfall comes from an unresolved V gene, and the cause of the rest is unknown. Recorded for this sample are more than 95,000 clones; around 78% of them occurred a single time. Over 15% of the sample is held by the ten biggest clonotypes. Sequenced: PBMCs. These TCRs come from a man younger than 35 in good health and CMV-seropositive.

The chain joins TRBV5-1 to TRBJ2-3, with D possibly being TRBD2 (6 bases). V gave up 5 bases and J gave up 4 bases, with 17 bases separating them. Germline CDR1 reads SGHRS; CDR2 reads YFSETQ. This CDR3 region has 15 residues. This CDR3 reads CASRQLQGLPDTQYF. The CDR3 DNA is TGCGCCAGCAGACAACTCCAGGGACTTCCAGATACGCAGTATTTT.

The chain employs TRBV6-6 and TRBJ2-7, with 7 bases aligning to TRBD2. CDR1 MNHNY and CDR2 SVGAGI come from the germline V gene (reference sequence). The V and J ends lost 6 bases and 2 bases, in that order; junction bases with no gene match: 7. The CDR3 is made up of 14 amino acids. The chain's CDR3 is CASSSGGTPYEQYF. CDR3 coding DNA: TGTGCCAGCAGCTCCGGGGGGACCCCCTACGAGCAGTACTTC.

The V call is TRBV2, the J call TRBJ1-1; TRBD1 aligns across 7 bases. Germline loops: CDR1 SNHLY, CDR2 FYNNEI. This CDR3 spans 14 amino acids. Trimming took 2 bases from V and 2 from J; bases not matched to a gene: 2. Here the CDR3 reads CASSERGPNTEAFF. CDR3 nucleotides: TGTGCCAGCAGTGAAAGGGGGCCTAACACTGAAGCTTTCTTT.

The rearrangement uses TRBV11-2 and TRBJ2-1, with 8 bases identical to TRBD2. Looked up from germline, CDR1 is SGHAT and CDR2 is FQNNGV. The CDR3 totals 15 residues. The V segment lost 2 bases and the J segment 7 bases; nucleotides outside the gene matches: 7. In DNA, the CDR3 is TGTGCCAGCAGCTTATCACTAGCGGTCCTGAATGAGCAGTTCTTC. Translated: CASSLSLAVLNEQFF.

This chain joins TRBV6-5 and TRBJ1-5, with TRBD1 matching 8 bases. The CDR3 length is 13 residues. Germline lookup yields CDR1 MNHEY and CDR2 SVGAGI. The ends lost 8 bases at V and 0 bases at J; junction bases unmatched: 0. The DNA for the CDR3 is TGTGCCAGCGGGACAGGTAGCAATCAGCCCCAGCATTTT. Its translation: CASGTGSNQPQHF.

The CDR3 sequence: CASSPPNREGNEQFF. Here the CDR3 DNA reads TGTGCCAGCTCACCACCTAACAGAGAAGGCAATGAGCAGTTCTTC. V is TRBV18 and J is TRBJ2-1; D is unresolved. Germline CDR1 KGHSH, CDR2 LQKENI. This CDR3 has 15 residues. Trimming took 0 bases from V and 6 from J, leaving 12 bases between them.

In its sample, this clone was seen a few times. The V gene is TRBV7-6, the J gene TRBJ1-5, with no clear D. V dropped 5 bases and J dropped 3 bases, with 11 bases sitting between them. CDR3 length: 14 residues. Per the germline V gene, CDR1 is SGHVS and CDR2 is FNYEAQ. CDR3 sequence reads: CASSPAGFNQPQHF. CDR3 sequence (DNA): TGTGCCAGCAGCCCTGCAGGTTTCAATCAGCCCCAGCATTTT.

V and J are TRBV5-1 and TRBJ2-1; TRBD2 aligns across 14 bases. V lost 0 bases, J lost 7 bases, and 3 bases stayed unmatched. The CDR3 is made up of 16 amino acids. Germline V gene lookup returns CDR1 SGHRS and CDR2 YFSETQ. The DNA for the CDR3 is TGCGCCAGCAGCTTGGGGGGACTAGCGGGGGTGAATGAGCAGTTCTTC. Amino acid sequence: CASSLGGLAGVNEQFF.

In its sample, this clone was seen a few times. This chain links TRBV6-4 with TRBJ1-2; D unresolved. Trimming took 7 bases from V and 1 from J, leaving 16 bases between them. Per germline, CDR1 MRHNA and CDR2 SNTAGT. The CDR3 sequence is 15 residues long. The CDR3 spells CASKRSPTFNYGYTF. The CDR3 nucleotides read TGTGCCAGCAAGAGAAGCCCTACTTTTAACTATGGCTACACCTTC.

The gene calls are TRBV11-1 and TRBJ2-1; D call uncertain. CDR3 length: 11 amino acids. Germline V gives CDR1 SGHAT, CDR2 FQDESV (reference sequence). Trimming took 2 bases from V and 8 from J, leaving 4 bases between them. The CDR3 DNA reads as TGTGCCAGCAGCTTATCCTATGAGCAGTTCTTC. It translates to CASSLSYEQFF.

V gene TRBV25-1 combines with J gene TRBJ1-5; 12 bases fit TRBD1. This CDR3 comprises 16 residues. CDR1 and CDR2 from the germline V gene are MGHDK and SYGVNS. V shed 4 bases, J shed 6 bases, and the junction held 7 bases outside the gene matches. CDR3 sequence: CASSGPGQGASQPQHF. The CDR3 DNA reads TGTGCCAGCAGTGGACCGGGACAGGGGGCCTCTCAGCCCCAGCATTTT. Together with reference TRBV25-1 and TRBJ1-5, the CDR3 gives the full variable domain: EADIYQTPRYLVIGTGKKITLECSQTMGHDKMYWYQQDPGMELHLIHYSYGVNSTEKGDLSSESTVSRIRTEHFPLTLESARPSHTSQYLCASSGPGQGASQPQHFGDGTRLSIL.

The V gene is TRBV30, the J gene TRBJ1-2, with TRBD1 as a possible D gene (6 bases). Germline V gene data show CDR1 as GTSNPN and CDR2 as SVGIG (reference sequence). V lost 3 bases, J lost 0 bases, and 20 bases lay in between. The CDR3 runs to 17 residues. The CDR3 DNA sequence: TGTGCCTGGAGGGACCTAGGGGGTAACCCTGCTAACTATGGCTACACCTTC. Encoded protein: CAWRDLGGNPANYGYTF. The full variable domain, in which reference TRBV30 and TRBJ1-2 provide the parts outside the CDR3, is SQTIHQWPATLVQPVGSPLSLECTVEGTSNPNLYWYRQAAGRGLQLLFYSVGIGQISSEVPQNLSASRPQDRQFILSSKKLLLSDSGFYLCAWRDLGGNPANYGYTFGSGTRLTVV.

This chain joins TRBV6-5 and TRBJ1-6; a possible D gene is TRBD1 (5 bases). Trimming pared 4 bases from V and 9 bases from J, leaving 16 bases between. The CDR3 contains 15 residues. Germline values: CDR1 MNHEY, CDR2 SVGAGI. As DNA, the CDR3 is TGTGCCAGCAGTTCGGGGGACTCCAGGGTTTCACCCCTCCACTTT. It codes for CASSSGDSRVSPLHF.

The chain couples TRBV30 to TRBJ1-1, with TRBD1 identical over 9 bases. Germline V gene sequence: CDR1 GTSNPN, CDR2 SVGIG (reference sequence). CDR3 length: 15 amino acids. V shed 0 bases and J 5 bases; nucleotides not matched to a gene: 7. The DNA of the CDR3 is TGTGCCTGGAGTGTACGGGGACAGGGATTGACTGAAGCTTTCTTT. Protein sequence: CAWSVRGQGLTEAFF.

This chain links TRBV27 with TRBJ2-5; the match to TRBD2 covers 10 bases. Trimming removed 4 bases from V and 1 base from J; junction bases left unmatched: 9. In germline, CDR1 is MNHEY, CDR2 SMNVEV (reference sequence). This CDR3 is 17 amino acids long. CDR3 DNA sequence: TGTGCCAGCAGTTCTACCCCTAGCGGGGGCCTCCAAGAGACCCAGTACTTC. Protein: CASSSTPSGGLQETQYF.

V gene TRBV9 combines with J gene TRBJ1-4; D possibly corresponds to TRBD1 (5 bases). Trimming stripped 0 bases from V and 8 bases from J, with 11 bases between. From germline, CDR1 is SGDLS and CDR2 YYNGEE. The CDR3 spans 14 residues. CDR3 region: CASSVGWGEEKLFF. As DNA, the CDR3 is TGTGCCAGCAGCGTAGGCTGGGGGGAGGAAAAACTGTTTTTT.

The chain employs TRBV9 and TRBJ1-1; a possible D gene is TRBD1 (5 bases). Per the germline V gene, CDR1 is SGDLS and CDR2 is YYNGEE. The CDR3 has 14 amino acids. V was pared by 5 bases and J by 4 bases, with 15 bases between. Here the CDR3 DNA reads TGTGCCAGCAGTGCGTCGGGGGGGAGCACTGAAGCTTTCTTT. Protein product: CASSASGGSTEAFF.

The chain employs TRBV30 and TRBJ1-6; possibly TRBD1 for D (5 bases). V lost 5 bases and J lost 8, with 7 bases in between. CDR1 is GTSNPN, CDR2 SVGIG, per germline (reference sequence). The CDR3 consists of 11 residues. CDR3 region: CAWDSYSPLHF. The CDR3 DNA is TGTGCCTGGGACAGTTATTCACCCCTCCACTTT.

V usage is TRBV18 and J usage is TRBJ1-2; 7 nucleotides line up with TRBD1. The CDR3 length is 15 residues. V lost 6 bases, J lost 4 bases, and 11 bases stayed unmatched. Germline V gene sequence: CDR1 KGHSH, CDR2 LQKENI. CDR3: CASSREKTGIYGYTF. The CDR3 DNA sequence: TGTGCCAGCTCGCGAGAAAAGACAGGGATCTATGGCTACACCTTC. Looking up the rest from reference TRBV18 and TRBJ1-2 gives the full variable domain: NAGVMQNPRHLVRRRGQEARLRCSPMKGHSHVYWYRQLPEEGLKFMVYLQKENIIDESGMPKERFSAEFPKEGPSILRIQQVVRGDSAAYFCASSREKTGIYGYTFGSGTRLTVV.